The clone carrying this T cell receptor (beta chain) was seen repeatedly, ten times or more. Antigen: not known. TCRdb ran MiXCR on the 5' RACE reads and lists one entry per CDR3 protein. The table shows under 550,000 distinct CDR3 sequences, with roughly 22% occurring only once. This sample was taken from a study of T cells after yellow fever vaccination. In the study overall: With SMART-Seq v4 Ultra Low Input, the fractions containing low cell numbers were prepared.

Germline loops: CDR1 SQVTM, CDR2 ANQGSEA. Trimming took 5 bases from V and 2 from J, leaving 14 bases between them. CDR3 length: 14 residues. Study-wide results and caveats: A small share of clonotypes appeared in both CD4 and CD8 compartments. The study noted that FACS-sorted repertoires could contain abundant clonotypes contaminating from the bulk population.

The V call is TRBV29-1, the J call TRBJ2-3; D tentatively reads TRBD1 or TRBD2 (5 bases each). This sequence originates from a young man who received the YFV17D yellow fever vaccine. This sample comprised PBMCs, obtained 21 days after the first yellow fever vaccination. The CDR3 nucleotides read TGCAGCGTTATCCCCCCCGGGGCCACAGATACGCAGTATTTT. Amino acids: CSVIPPGATDTQYF.